The rows below give T cell receptor beta chains drawn from one sample of a study of OX40 agonist ivuxolimab in advanced cancers. This table comes from immunoSEQ multiplex PCR, and its TCRdb copy is limited to in-frame clones, with some not included. The table has about 54,000 clones, 85% to 95% seen once. The source material was CD4+ or CD8+ T cells sorted from blood, sampled in a trial of the OX40 agonist ivuxolimab. The source is an adult with an advanced solid tumor such as melanoma, head and neck, liver or kidney cancer. The CDR3 runs from the conserved cysteine through the conserved F or W. A D gene is named only where the DNA matches it firmly. For some rows the clone size is stated as once, few or many, or as a class when expanded; others skip it.

j_call d_call v_call clone_size cdr3_nt cdr3_aa
TRBJ2-1 . TRBV7-8 . TGTGCCAGCAGCTTGAACGGGAGAAGCTCCTACAATGAGCAGTTCTTC CASSLNGRSSYNEQFF
TRBJ1-5 TRBD1 TRBV6-1 . TGTGCCAGCGGCCGGGACAGGGATCAGCCCCAGCATTTT CASGRDRDQPQHF
TRBJ2-5 TRBD2 TRBV5-6 . TGTGCCAGCTTACCGGCGGGGGGTCTCCAAGAGACCCAGTACTTC CASLPAGGLQETQYF
TRBJ1-2 . TRBV28 . TGTGCCAGCAGTTTAACCTCAGGGGATTCTAACTATGGCTACACCTTT CASSLTSGDSNYGYTF
TRBJ1-5 . TRBV5-6 . TGTGCCAGCAGCTTGGCGGGATCAGGGGAGCCCCAGCATTTT CASSLAGSGEPQHF
TRBJ2-3 . TRBV5-4 . TGTGCCAGCAGCGAGACCGAGGCGACGCAGTATTTT CASSETEATQYF
TRBJ2-1 TRBD1 TRBV10-3 once TGTGCCATCAGCACAGCCGGGACAGGGGCCAATGAGCAGTTCTTC CAISTAGTGANEQFF
TRBJ2-7 . TRBV7-9 . TGTGCCAGCAGCTTCCGTCTCTACGAGCAGTACTTC CASSFRLYEQYF
TRBJ2-3 . TRBV29-1 . TGCAGCGTTGAGGCGTCGCAGGCTACAGATACGCAGTATTTT CSVEASQATDTQYF
TRBJ2-3 TRBD1 TRBV2 . TGTGCCAGCAGCCCGGGGACAGGCCAAGTTTGGGATACGCAGTATTTT CASSPGTGQVWDTQYF
TRBJ1-1 . TRBV5-1 . TGCGCCAGCAGCCCGGAACGGCTGAACACTGAAGCTTTCTTT CASSPERLNTEAFF
TRBJ2-3 . TRBV29-1 once TGCAGCGTTGAAGGAGGCGAATTCCTCACAGATACGCAGTATTTT CSVEGGEFLTDTQYF
TRBJ2-2 . TRBV5-1 . TGCGCCAGCAGCTTGTACAGCAGAGGCACCGGGGAGCTGTTTTTT CASSLYSRGTGELFF
TRBJ2-7 . TRBV15 . TGTGCCACCAGCAGAGATCGTTCCTTTCACGAGCAGTACTTC CATSRDRSFHEQYF
TRBJ2-5 TRBD1 TRBV11-3 . TGTGCCAGCAGCCCTGGGACAGGGGTGCGGGAGACCCAGTACTTC CASSPGTGVRETQYF
TRBJ1-1 . TRBV7-9 . TGTGCCAGCTCTCTCCCAGGGGAGCTCCGGAAAGCTTTCTTT CASSLPGELRKAFF
TRBJ1-5 . TRBV27 . TGTGCCAGCAGTCAAGGGGTTAGCAATCAGCCCCAGCATTTT CASSQGVSNQPQHF
TRBJ2-3 . TRBV9 . TGTGCCAGCAGCGTAGATGGGACAGATACGCAGTATTTT CASSVDGTDTQYF
TRBJ2-5 . TRBV7-9 . TGTGCCAGCAGCCGAGGGGGGGCAGAGACCCAGTACTTC CASSRGGAETQYF
TRBJ2-7 . TRBV6-6 . TGTGCCAGCAGTTACTCGATATCTGGGGGCCTCGACGAGCAGTACTTC CASSYSISGGLDEQYF
TRBJ1-1 . TRBV28 . TGTGCCAGCAGGGGACTGGTGAGGGACCCGTTTGCTTTCTTT CASRGLVRDPFAFF
TRBJ2-2 . TRBV13 . TGTGCCAGCAGCTCCTCGAACACCGGGGAGCTGTTTTTT CASSSSNTGELFF
TRBJ2-1 . TRBV11-2 . TGTGCCAGCAGCTTAGGGTCCTGGCGGGGCAATGAGCAGTTCTTC CASSLGSWRGNEQFF
TRBJ2-1 TRBD1 TRBV9 . TGTGCCAGCAGCGTAGAAGGCAGGGGGCTCTACAATGAGCAGTTCTTC CASSVEGRGLYNEQFF
TRBJ2-1 TRBD2 TRBV27 . TGTGCCAGCAGTTACGCGGGAGGATCCTACAATGAGCAGTTCTTC CASSYAGGSYNEQFF